These 24 T cell receptor beta chains were sequenced from one sample in a study of control samples from healthy donors and cancer patients. Libraries were prepared by immunoSEQ multiplex PCR; TCRdb keeps only in-frame clonotypes and omits some of them. In the table there are 180,000 or so clones, 91% of which are singletons. Sequenced sample: blood. All receptors derive from a woman in her thirties in good health.

For the CDR3, the DNA is TGTGCCAGCAGCTTAGCCAACGCGGCTAATGAAAAACTGTTTTTT. This encodes CASSLANAANEKLFF. The J gene is TRBJ1-4, the V gene TRBV7-2; D is uncertain. The CDR3 extends over 15 amino acids. The V gene lost 0 bases and the J gene lost 3 bases, with 8 bases spanning the gap. Germline lookup yields CDR1 SGHTA and CDR2 FQGNSA.

This chain connects TRBV12-3 or TRBV12-4 to TRBJ2-2; no clear D. The V end lost 3 bases, the J end lost 6 bases, and 5 bases lay between the germline ends. The CDR3 is 12 amino acids. The CDR3 DNA follows: TGTGCCAGCAGTTTTTCAGCCGGGGAGCTGTTTTTT. It translates to CASSFSAGELFF.

The chain links TRBV5-6 to TRBJ2-2, with TRBD2 matching 8 bases. Germline V gene sequence: CDR1 SGHDT, CDR2 YYEEEE. The CDR3 sequence is 16 residues long. Losses at the gene ends were 0 bases for V and 2 bases for J; bases not matched to a gene: 3. CDR3 nucleotide sequence: TGTGCCAGCAGCTTGGGAGCGGGAGAAAACACCGGGGAGCTGTTTTTT. It encodes CASSLGAGENTGELFF.

V gene TRBV4-3 combines with J gene TRBJ2-2, with 7 positions matching TRBD1. This CDR3 has 16 amino acids. Trimming cost V 4 bases and J 0 bases; bases outside gene matches: 5. The germline gives CDR1 LGHNA, CDR2 YSLEER. The CDR3 sequence: CASSLTTGPNTGELFF. CDR3 coding DNA: TGCGCCAGCAGCCTAACGACAGGGCCGAACACCGGGGAGCTGTTTTTT.

The gene calls are TRBV29-1 and TRBJ2-2; the D is unclear. CDR3 length equals 13 residues. Germline V CDR1 and CDR2: SQVTM, ANQGSEA. Trimming cost V 4 bases and J 0 bases, with 6 bases left between them. The CDR3 protein is CSVGRPNTGELFF. The CDR3 region has the DNA TGCAGCGTTGGGAGACCGAACACCGGGGAGCTGTTTTTT.

This clone occurred once. V is TRBV19 and J is TRBJ1-1; D possibly corresponds to TRBD1 (5 bases). V was trimmed by 3 bases and J by 4 bases, leaving 18 bases between them. CDR1 and CDR2 (germline): LNHDA, SQIVND (reference sequence). The CDR3 length is 16 residues. The CDR3 protein is CASSIGGPGRGTEAFF. In nucleotides, the CDR3 is TGTGCCAGTAGTATCGGGGGTCCGGGGAGGGGCACTGAAGCTTTCTTT.

The V and J genes are TRBV30 and TRBJ1-2; D perhaps matches TRBD1 (5 bases). This CDR3 contains 12 residues. Germline loops: CDR1 GTSNPN, CDR2 SVGIG (reference sequence). Trimming cost V 1 base and J 4 bases, with 7 bases left between them. In DNA, the CDR3 is TGTGCCTGGAGTGCGACAGTCTATGGCTACACCTTC. Protein: CAWSATVYGYTF.

The J gene is TRBJ2-5, the V gene TRBV5-8; 7 bases are shared with TRBD1. CDR1 SGHTS and CDR2 YDEGEE come from the germline V gene. This CDR3 comprises 14 residues. The V segment lost 0 bases and the J segment 4 bases; nucleotides outside the gene matches: 3. The CDR3 reads CASSLGQGIETQYF. The CDR3 DNA is TGTGCCAGCAGCTTGGGACAGGGCATAGAGACCCAGTACTTC.

The gene calls are TRBV11-3 and TRBJ2-7; 9 nucleotides line up with TRBD2. The CDR3 is 14 residues long. Germline V gene lookup returns CDR1 SGHNT and CDR2 YENEEA. V shed 5 bases and J 4 bases; nucleotides not matched to a gene: 6. CDR3 protein: CASSGGTSRYEQYF. CDR3 DNA: TGTGCCAGCAGCGGCGGGACTAGCCGGTACGAGCAGTACTTC.

The gene calls are TRBV3-1 (or the pseudogene TRBV3-2) and TRBJ2-7, with 8 bases identical to TRBD2. J gave up 2 bases and V 1 base, and 4 bases lay outside the gene matches. The CDR3 contains 15 residues. Germline V lookup: CDR1 LGHDT, CDR2 YNNKEL (reference sequence). The CDR3 bases are TGTGCCAGCAGCCAAGTGGGACTAGAAACCTACGAGCAGTACTTC. Residues: CASSQVGLETYEQYF.

The sample holds one count of this clone. Within the sample, other DNA sequences also encode this same CDR3. CDR3 sequence (DNA): TGTGCCAGCTCAGACAGGGAGACCGGGGAGCTGTTTTTT. It yields the protein CASSDRETGELFF. This chain links TRBV6-4 with TRBJ2-2; 7 bases map to TRBD1. This CDR3 comprises 13 residues. With V trimmed by 8 bases and J by 5 bases, 5 bases remained unmatched. Germline-derived CDR1 and CDR2 are MRHNA and SNTAGT.

J is TRBJ1-1 and V is TRBV29-1; no clear D gene. Germline-derived CDR1 and CDR2 are SQVTM and ANQGSEA. The length of the CDR3 is 11 residues. V lost 3 bases to trimming and J lost 7 bases, with 9 bases between them. The CDR3 DNA follows: TGCAGCGTTGATACAAATCTTGAAGCTTTCTTT. It encodes CSVDTNLEAFF. The whole variable domain, remainder taken from reference TRBV29-1 and TRBJ1-1, is SAVISQKPSRDICQRGTSLTIQCQVDSQVTMMFWYRQQPGQSLTLIATANQGSEATYESGFVIDKFPISRPNLTFSTLTVSNMSPEDSSIYLCSVDTNLEAFFGQGTRLTVV.

The chain employs TRBV10-1 and TRBJ1-2; D unclear. Germline lookup yields CDR1 WNHNN and CDR2 SYGVQD (reference sequence). With 3 bases removed from V and 2 bases from J, the gap between germline ends came to 7 bases. The CDR3 extends over 13 amino acids. CDR3 loop: CASSERRNYGYTF. CDR3 coding DNA: TGCGCCAGCAGTGAACGACGGAACTATGGCTACACCTTC.

This clone was detected a few times. V and J are TRBV7-3 and TRBJ1-1; 12 nucleotides agree with TRBD1. Germline CDR1 is SGHTA and CDR2 is FQGTGA. V lost 2 bases and J lost 8; bases outside the gene matches: 3. The CDR3 is 14 amino acids. CDR3: CASSLQGQGAEAFF. CDR3 in DNA: TGTGCCAGCAGCTTACAGGGACAGGGGGCGGAAGCTTTCTTT.

In its sample, this clone was seen many times. This rearrangement joins TRBV19 to TRBJ1-4, with D unresolved. V gave up 4 bases and J gave up 0 bases, with 3 bases separating them. Germline loops: CDR1 LNHDA, CDR2 SQIVND (reference sequence). CDR3 length: 13 amino acids. Written as DNA, the CDR3 is TGTGCCAGTAGTACCACAACTAATGAAAAACTGTTTTTT. Its protein is CASSTTTNEKLFF.

The chain employs TRBV7-8 and TRBJ1-1; possible D gene TRBD1, 6 bases. The germline gives CDR1 SGHVS, CDR2 FQNEAQ. The CDR3 is 15 amino acids. Trimming removed 0 bases at V and 2 bases at J, with 10 bases between. The DNA of the CDR3 is TGTGCCAGCAGCTTAGCGCCCAGGGGAAACACTGAAGCTTTCTTT. It codes for CASSLAPRGNTEAFF. Based on the CDR3 plus reference TRBV7-8 and TRBJ1-1, the full variable domain is GAGVSQSPRYKVAKRGQDVALRCDPISGHVSLFWYQQALGQGPEFLTYFQNEAQLDKSGLPSDRFFAERPEGSVSTLKIQRTQQEDSAVYLCASSLAPRGNTEAFFGQGTRLTVV.

Notes on this clone: In the same sample, other DNA sequences code for this CDR3. The gene calls are TRBV7-3 and TRBJ2-2; the D is unclear. The V gene lost 2 bases and the J gene lost 4 bases, with 2 bases spanning the gap. The CDR3 has 12 amino acids. Germline loops: CDR1 SGHTA, CDR2 FQGTGA. The CDR3 region is CASSLSTGELFF. For the CDR3, the DNA is TGTGCCAGCAGCTTATCCACCGGGGAGCTGTTTTTT.

The rearrangement joins TRBV5-1 to TRBJ2-5, with 14 bases that match TRBD2. Per the germline V gene, CDR1 is SGHRS and CDR2 is YFSETQ. V lost 0 bases and J lost 2; bases outside the gene matches: 0. This CDR3 comprises 16 residues. In nucleotides, the CDR3 is TGCGCCAGCAGCTTGGGGACTAGCGGGGGGCAAGAGACCCAGTACTTC. Translated, it gives CASSLGTSGGQETQYF.

The chain links TRBV6-1 to TRBJ2-4; the match to TRBD2 covers 7 bases. V shed 1 base and J 11 bases; nucleotides not matched to a gene: 11. Per the germline V gene, CDR1 is MNHNS and CDR2 is SASEGT. This CDR3 has 15 residues. The CDR3 reads CASSEEVGGRILQYF. In DNA form, the CDR3 reads TGTGCCAGCAGTGAAGAAGTGGGGGGGAGGATTCTTCAGTACTTC.

This chain links TRBV4-1 with TRBJ1-2; maybe TRBD1 (5 bases). V shed 6 bases and J shed 4 bases, with 12 bases lying between them. Per germline, CDR1 MGHRA and CDR2 YSYEKL. The CDR3 extends over 13 amino acids. CDR3 protein: CASSQGRTYGYTF. The CDR3 DNA is TGCGCCAGCAGTCAGGGCAGGACCTATGGCTACACCTTC.

The chain joins TRBV7-9 to TRBJ1-3; D is undetermined. The germline V gene encodes CDR1 SEHNR and CDR2 FQNEAQ (reference sequence). The CDR3 loop spans 13 amino acids. Trimming removed 3 bases at V and 3 bases at J, with 6 bases between. The CDR3 bases are TGTGCCAGCAGCTTCGTAGGTGGAAACACCATATATTTT. Protein product: CASSFVGGNTIYF.

V gene TRBV5-5 combines with J gene TRBJ2-5, with 7 bases fitting TRBD1. In germline, CDR1 is SGHKS, CDR2 YYEKEE (reference sequence). J was trimmed by 5 bases and V by 0 bases; bases with no gene match: 1. The CDR3 is 13 residues long. CDR3 DNA: TGTGCCAGCAGCTTGGACAGGGGCGAGACCCAGTACTTC. Its protein product is CASSLDRGETQYF.

This chain links TRBV19 with TRBJ1-5; 8 nucleotides align to TRBD1. Germline loops: CDR1 LNHDA, CDR2 SQIVND (reference sequence). Germline trimming cut 6 bases from V and 5 bases from J; bases unmatched to any gene: 6. This CDR3 has 14 amino acids. In DNA, the CDR3 is TGTGCCAGTAGCGACAGGGGTGGGTATCAGCCCCAGCATTTT. Residues: CASSDRGGYQPQHF.

The chain combines TRBV4-2 with TRBJ2-1; 13 bases agree with TRBD2. V trimming: 4 bases; J trimming: 6 bases; junction bases outside the gene matches: 0. Germline CDR1 is LGHNA and CDR2 is YNFKEQ. The CDR3 sequence is 14 residues long. The CDR3 coding sequence is TGTGCCAGCAGCCGGACTAGCGGGAGCAATGAGCAGTTCTTC. It specifies CASSRTSGSNEQFF.